Reported below is one T cell receptor (beta chain). These data originate in a study of blood T cell repertoires in COVID-19. Study summary: Researchers got acute and convalescent COVID-19 samples from the United States, Italy and Spain. PBMCs, B-cell-depleted T cells, or T cells provided the cDNA or gDNA that made up the material.

In the authors' workflow: Estimates of nucleated cell counts were drawn from the amplification of reference gene primers. The table came from immunoSEQ multiplex PCR; TCRdb's copy has only in-frame clones and leaves some out. That table is the source of V, J and clone size, and D and trimming were worked out from the DNA. Here the sample spans over 95,000 clones, roughly 83% being singletons. The clonotype comes from a woman in her sixties or seventies with acute or convalescent COVID-19. The sequencing sample was made of peripheral blood.

CDR3 amino acids: CASSEIGGRSNTEAFF. The CDR3 DNA reads as TGTGCCAGCAGTGAAATAGGAGGACGGTCGAACACTGAAGCTTTCTTT. This sequence joins TRBV6-1 and TRBJ1-1; D unclear. Per the germline V gene, CDR1 is MNHNS and CDR2 is SASEGT. The CDR3 has 16 amino acids. The germline V and J ends were trimmed by 2 bases and 1 base, with 14 bases remaining between them.